The next 17 T cell receptor beta chains were all read from a single sample in a study of cytomegalovirus exposure and HLA in healthy donors. With 60 Vbeta and 13 Jbeta primers, the PCR was carried out. Data came from immunoSEQ multiplex PCR; TCRdb stores just in-frame clones and leaves some out. The sample lists about 79,000 clones; roughly two thirds were seen once. Input material: PBMCs. The receptor source for this set is a woman between 50 and 59 years old in good health and CMV-seropositive.

This clone has just a few counts. DNA for the CDR3: TGTGCCAGCAGTTTCGGACAGGGCGGCACTGAAGCTTTCTTT. Its translation: CASSFGQGGTEAFF. The V gene is TRBV28, the J gene TRBJ1-1; 8 nucleotides align to TRBD1. The length of the CDR3 is 14 residues. The V gene's germline CDR1 is MDHEN and CDR2 SYDVKM. The J segment lost 4 bases and the V segment lost 3 bases, leaving 4 bases of the junction unmatched.

The J gene is TRBJ2-7, the V gene TRBV7-6, with D perhaps TRBD2 (5 bases). Deletions cut 1 base from V and 8 bases from J, with 9 bases between. From germline, CDR1 is SGHVS and CDR2 FNYEAQ. This CDR3 has 12 amino acids. CDR3 nucleotides: TGTGCCAGCAGCTTAGGGGGAGATCAGCAGTACTTC. Translating gives CASSLGGDQQYF.

This rearrangement joins TRBV6-5 to TRBJ2-3; 7 bases line up with TRBD2. Trimming at V came to 6 bases and at J to 4 bases, leaving 10 bases not matched to a gene. CDR1 MNHEY and CDR2 SVGAGI come from the germline V gene. The CDR3 spans 15 residues. The DNA of the CDR3 is TGTGCCAGCAGGAGCAATGTGGGAGGGCCAGATACGCAGTATTTT. It yields the protein CASRSNVGGPDTQYF.

As regards this clone: One junction end disagrees with the germline gene, perhaps due to a read error. In DNA form, the CDR3 reads TGTGCCAGTAGTCTTAAGGGGGCCAGTGGCTACGCCTTC. This codes for CASSLKGASGYAF. This chain joins TRBV19 and TRBJ1-2, with 7 bases identical to TRBD1. The CDR3 is 13 amino acids. Germline values: CDR1 LNHDA, CDR2 SQIVND (reference sequence).

The genes are TRBV10-2 and TRBJ1-5; 7 nucleotides line up with TRBD1. In germline, CDR1 is WSHSY, CDR2 SAAADI. The length of the CDR3 is 13 residues. Trimming removed 7 bases from V and 3 bases from J; junction bases left unmatched: 3. The CDR3 DNA sequence: TGCGCCAGCAACGGACAGGTCAATCAGCCCCAGCATTTT. It yields the protein CASNGQVNQPQHF.

This clone was counted between two and nine times. The chain carries TRBV11-2 and TRBJ2-2; unclear D gene. The germline V and J ends were trimmed by 2 bases and 6 bases, with 7 bases remaining between them. Germline lookup yields CDR1 SGHAT and CDR2 FQNNGV. The CDR3 length is 13 residues. CDR3 protein: CASSLSGPGELFF. Here the CDR3 DNA reads TGTGCCAGCAGCTTATCCGGTCCCGGGGAGCTGTTTTTT.

The J gene is TRBJ2-7, the V gene TRBV9; D possibly corresponds to TRBD2 (5 bases). The CDR3 length is 12 residues. V lost 3 bases to trimming and J lost 1 base, with 5 bases between them. In germline, CDR1 is SGDLS, CDR2 YYNGEE. This chain's CDR3 is CASSGGSYEQYF. The CDR3 bases are TGTGCCAGCAGCGGCGGGTCCTACGAGCAGTACTTC.

The chain is built from TRBV30 and TRBJ2-3, with D perhaps TRBD2 (5 bases). V shed 1 base and J shed 1 base, with 12 bases lying between them. The germline gives CDR1 GTSNPN, CDR2 SVGIG (reference sequence). This CDR3 is 15 amino acids long. CDR3 in DNA: TGTGCCTGGAGTGCGTCGACCGGGGGCACAGATACGCAGTATTTT. This gives the protein CAWSASTGGTDTQYF.

The rearrangement links TRBV5-1 to TRBJ1-2, with 9 bases fitting TRBD1. J gave up 7 bases and V 2 bases, and 3 bases lay outside the gene matches. The CDR3 is 13 amino acids. The V gene's germline CDR1 is SGHRS and CDR2 YFSETQ. The CDR3 DNA reads as TGCGCCAGCAGCTTCGGGACAGGGAGTGGCTACACCTTC. Amino acid sequence: CASSFGTGSGYTF.

The rearrangement links TRBV19 to TRBJ2-1; 7 bases are shared with TRBD1. Germline trimming cut 6 bases from V and 4 bases from J; bases unmatched to any gene: 6. Germline V CDR1 and CDR2: LNHDA, SQIVND (reference sequence). The CDR3 runs 14 residues. The CDR3 DNA follows: TGTGCCAGTAGAACACAGGGGTTTTACAATGAGCAGTTCTTC. Its protein is CASRTQGFYNEQFF.

The sample holds one count of this clone. The rearrangement joins TRBV6-5 to TRBJ1-1; D is possibly TRBD1 (6 bases). This CDR3 region has 13 residues. The V end was cut by 8 bases, the J end by 3 bases, with 13 bases between. CDR1 MNHEY and CDR2 SVGAGI come from the germline V gene. Here the CDR3 reads CASYRVEDTEAFF. CDR3 nucleotide sequence: TGTGCCAGCTACAGGGTCGAGGACACTGAAGCTTTCTTT.

The chain joins TRBV27 to TRBJ2-1; D is possibly TRBD1 (5 bases). Germline V CDR1 and CDR2: MNHEY, SMNVEV (reference sequence). V gave up 1 base and J gave up 8 bases, with 15 bases separating them. The CDR3 is 15 residues long. The CDR3 sequence is CASSLWARARDEQFF. CDR3 coding DNA: TGTGCCAGCAGTTTATGGGCCAGGGCTCGGGATGAGCAGTTCTTC.

The chain is built from TRBV7-2 and TRBJ2-3, with D unresolved. The CDR3 is 12 residues long. V was trimmed by 5 bases and J by 4 bases, leaving 7 bases between them. The germline V gene has CDR1 SGHTA and CDR2 FQGNSA. The CDR3 DNA sequence: TGTGCCAGCAGCCTCCTATCAGATACGCAGTATTTT. The encoded protein is CASSLLSDTQYF. Complete variable domain (other parts from reference TRBV7-2 and TRBJ2-3): GAGVSQSPSNKVTEKGKDVELRCDPISGHTALYWYRQSLGQGLEFLIYFQGNSAPDKSGLPSDRFSAERTGGSVSTLTIQRTQQEDSAVYLCASSLLSDTQYFGPGTRLTVL.

This clone was seen a handful of times. The rearrangement uses TRBV10-3 and TRBJ1-1; TRBD1 aligns across 7 bases. The germline V gene has CDR1 ENHRY and CDR2 SYGVKD. CDR3 length equals 14 residues. V trimming: 4 bases; J trimming: 6 bases; junction bases outside the gene matches: 8. In DNA form, the CDR3 reads TGTGCCATCAGTGCTACAGGGGTATCGCCTGAAGCTTTCTTT. This gives the protein CAISATGVSPEAFF.

The V call is TRBV12-1, the J call TRBJ2-3; no check of the table's D call, TRBD1, against the DNA was made. TRBV12-1 is a documented pseudogene. CDR3 size: 15 residues. CDR3 coding DNA: TGTGCCGGCCGGACAGGCGAAACTTGCACAGATACGCAGTATTTT. Translation: CAGRTGETCTDTQYF.

The chain has TRBV9 and TRBJ2-6, with TRBD2 matching over 14 bases. Germline CDR1 is SGDLS and CDR2 is YYNGEE. Trimming at V came to 2 bases and at J to 3 bases, leaving 4 bases not matched to a gene. The CDR3 runs 18 residues. The CDR3 sequence: CASSVRTSGGSGANVLTF. In nucleotides, the CDR3 is TGTGCCAGCAGCGTTAGGACTAGCGGGGGGAGTGGGGCCAACGTCCTGACTTTC.

V is TRBV9 and J is TRBJ2-1; possible D gene TRBD1, 6 bases. The CDR3 covers 14 residues. V lost 0 bases and J lost 10, with 14 bases in between. Germline V gives CDR1 SGDLS, CDR2 YYNGEE. The CDR3 loop is CASSVVGGEGEQFF. CDR3 nucleotide sequence: TGTGCCAGCAGCGTAGTTGGGGGCGAGGGGGAGCAGTTCTTC.